This passage covers 21 T cell receptor beta chains from one sample sequenced in a study of identifying expanded T cells in peripheral blood (dated by TCRdb to about 2019). The library relied on the immunoSEQ multiplex PCR assay. Drawn from immuneACCESS, this table holds only the in-frame rearrangements with V and J called that TCRdb kept. Clones are partly lost; checked studies trace under half to an unresolved V gene and leave the rest unexplained. For this sample there are around 75,000 clones; 75% to 90% appear just once. 3.3% of the sample is taken by the ten largest. Sequenced: blood. These receptors came from a person aged 18 to 69 in good health.

The chain recombines TRBV4-3 with TRBJ2-2, with a tentative D call TRBD1 (5 bases). Germline V gives CDR1 LGHNA, CDR2 YSLEER. The CDR3 is 14 amino acids. V lost 5 bases and J 5 bases, leaving 12 bases between the germline ends. CDR3 sequence: CASSNRRQTGELFF. CDR3 nucleotides: TGCGCCAGCAGCAACCGGAGACAGACCGGGGAGCTGTTTTTT.

V and J are TRBV11-1 and TRBJ2-7, with 9 positions matching TRBD1. Unmatched junction bases numbered 15, after V lost 7 bases and J lost 8 bases. Germline loops: CDR1 SGHAT, CDR2 FQDESV (reference sequence). There are 15 residues in the CDR3. CDR3 in amino acids: CASTRFPGQGVKQYF. CDR3 DNA sequence: TGTGCCAGCACCCGCTTCCCGGGACAGGGTGTCAAGCAGTACTTC.

The chain has TRBV30 and TRBJ2-7; a possible D gene is TRBD1 (5 bases). The CDR3 is 14 residues long. Germline assignment: CDR1 GTSNPN and CDR2 SVGIG (reference sequence). V lost 0 bases, J lost 0 bases, and 9 bases lay in between. The CDR3 bases are TGTGCCTGGAGTGTAGGACATAACTCCTACGAGCAGTACTTC. This codes for CAWSVGHNSYEQYF.

This chain joins TRBV19 and TRBJ2-4; 7 bases are a match to TRBD2. This CDR3 region has 13 residues. The germline gives CDR1 LNHDA, CDR2 SQIVND (reference sequence). Losses at the gene ends were 8 bases for V and 6 bases for J; bases not matched to a gene: 7. This CDR3 is CASAGEGRNIQYF. The CDR3 bases are TGTGCCAGTGCCGGGGAGGGGCGAAACATTCAGTACTTC.

The table lists this clone with a few counts. The CDR3 DNA sequence: TGTGCCAGCTCGTCGGGGGACACTGAAGCTTTCTTT. It encodes CASSSGDTEAFF. The chain uses TRBV18 and TRBJ1-1, with D tentatively TRBD1 (5 bases). Trimming removed 6 bases at V and 3 bases at J, with 8 bases between. This CDR3 has 12 amino acids. CDR1 KGHSH and CDR2 LQKENI come from the germline V gene.

The J gene is TRBJ2-3, the V gene TRBV10-3; 8 bases align to TRBD1. Germline CDR1 reads ENHRY; CDR2 reads SYGVKD. J was trimmed by 3 bases and V by 0 bases; bases with no gene match: 2. This CDR3 contains 15 residues. CDR3: CAISESRDRTDTQYF. CDR3 DNA: TGTGCCATCAGTGAGTCGAGGGACAGGACAGATACGCAGTATTTT.

In its sample, this clone was seen a few times. The chain is built from TRBV11-2 and TRBJ1-6; D is uncertain. Germline CDR1 is SGHAT and CDR2 is FQNNGV. The CDR3 runs 12 residues. V was trimmed by 3 bases and J by 6 bases, leaving 3 bases between them. DNA for the CDR3: TGTGCCAGCAGCTTTAGTAATTCACCCCTCCACTTT. Protein product: CASSFSNSPLHF.

The chain uses TRBV20-1 and TRBJ2-5, with D possibly being TRBD2 (5 bases). There are 11 residues in the CDR3. CDR1 is DFQATT and CDR2 is SNEGSKA in the germline V gene (reference sequence). The V end was cut by 5 bases, the J end by 3 bases, with 7 bases between. Here the CDR3 DNA reads TGCAGTGCTGGACTGGAAGAGACCCAGTACTTC. This gives the protein CSAGLEETQYF.

This clone has a handful of counts. This rearrangement joins TRBV16 to TRBJ1-2; 10 nucleotides agree with TRBD1. Trimming cost V 1 base and J 7 bases; bases outside gene matches: 9. Germline V gene data show CDR1 as KGHSY and CDR2 as FQNENV. This CDR3 comprises 16 residues. The CDR3: CASSQFWDRGVGGYTF. CDR3 nucleotide sequence: TGTGCCAGCAGCCAATTCTGGGACAGGGGTGTCGGTGGCTACACCTTC.

The CDR3 protein is CASSPTGNTEAFF. CDR3 sequence (DNA): TGTGCCAGCAGTCCTACAGGGAACACTGAAGCTTTCTTT. The V call is TRBV6-6, the J call TRBJ1-1, with a tentative D call TRBD1 (5 bases). Germline V CDR1 and CDR2: MNHNY, SVGAGI (reference sequence). V lost 5 bases and J 1 base, leaving 8 bases between the germline ends. The CDR3 length is 13 residues.

This clone was recorded a few times. The chain has TRBV5-1 and TRBJ1-2; TRBD1 aligns across 7 bases. The CDR3 consists of 15 residues. CDR1 and CDR2 from the germline V gene are SGHRS and YFSETQ. Trimming cost V 4 bases and J 4 bases; bases outside gene matches: 10. The CDR3 bases are TGCGCCAGCAGCCCTGACCAGGGGGGACTCTATGGCTACACCTTC. Translating it yields CASSPDQGGLYGYTF. The whole variable domain, remainder taken from reference TRBV5-1 and TRBJ1-2, is KAGVTQTPRYLIKTRGQQVTLSCSPISGHRSVSWYQQTPGQGLQFLFEYFSETQRNKGNFPGRFSGRQFSNSRSEMNVSTLELGDSALYLCASSPDQGGLYGYTFGSGTRLTVV.

V gene TRBV6-1 combines with J gene TRBJ1-4; TRBD1 is a possible D gene (5 bases). With 2 bases removed from V and 5 bases from J, the gap between germline ends came to 9 bases. The CDR3 spans 14 residues. Looked up from germline, CDR1 is MNHNS and CDR2 is SASEGT. The DNA of the CDR3 is TGTGCCAGCAGTGAAAGGGGATACAATGAAAAACTGTTTTTT. It specifies CASSERGYNEKLFF.

This chain connects TRBV7-3 to TRBJ2-3; D gene unclear. CDR1 is SGHTA and CDR2 is FQGTGA in the germline V gene. This CDR3 is built from 15 residues. Trimming cost V 0 bases and J 4 bases, with 11 bases left between them. The CDR3 nucleotides read TGTGCCAGCAGCTTAACTGGCGACTCACCAGATACGCAGTATTTT. This sequence encodes CASSLTGDSPDTQYF.

V is TRBV5-6 and J is TRBJ1-2, with a possible D match to TRBD1 (5 bases). Germline assignment: CDR1 SGHDT and CDR2 YYEEEE. The CDR3 totals 15 residues. Trimming left V 0 bases short and J 4 bases short, with 13 bases between. In DNA, the CDR3 is TGTGCCAGCAGCTTGGGGGCAGGGAGCCCCTATGGCTACACCTTC. It codes for CASSLGAGSPYGYTF. Variable domain in full (rest from reference TRBV5-6 and TRBJ1-2): DAGVTQSPTHLIKTRGQQVTLRCSPKSGHDTVSWYQQALGQGPQFIFQYYEEEERQRGNFPDRFSGHQFPNYSSELNVNALLLGDSALYLCASSLGAGSPYGYTFGSGTRLTVV.

The CDR3 region has the DNA TGCAGTGCTAGCAAGGAGACCCAGTACTTC. It is translated as CSASKETQYF. The V and J genes are TRBV20-1 and TRBJ2-5, with D hard to call. The CDR3 loop spans 10 amino acids. Per germline, CDR1 DFQATT and CDR2 SNEGSKA (reference sequence). V gave up 3 bases and J gave up 5 bases, with 4 bases separating them.

This chain uses TRBV7-9 with TRBJ1-2; D uncertain. The V and J ends lost 2 bases and 2 bases respectively, with 15 bases between them. CDR3 length equals 16 residues. CDR1 and CDR2 from the germline V gene are SEHNR and FQNEAQ (reference sequence). The DNA for the CDR3 is TGTGCCAGCAGCTTATCGGGCGGAGGGCTCAACTATGGCTACACCTTC. As protein: CASSLSGGGLNYGYTF.

This chain links TRBV5-5 with TRBJ1-2, with 8 bases lining up with TRBD1. J lost 14 bases, V lost 4 bases, and 13 bases had no gene match. This CDR3 region has 13 residues. CDR1 is SGHKS and CDR2 is YYEKEE in the germline V gene (reference sequence). CDR3: CASSPTGTGAPTF. The DNA of the CDR3 is TGTGCCAGCAGCCCCACCGGGACAGGAGCTCCTACCTTC.

This chain uses TRBV29-1 with TRBJ1-1; a possible D gene is TRBD1 (5 bases). The CDR3 spans 13 residues. Germline assignment: CDR1 SQVTM and CDR2 ANQGSEA. With 7 bases removed from V and 3 bases from J, the gap between germline ends came to 15 bases. The DNA of the CDR3 is TGCAGCGCCCAAAGGGGAAGGGACACTGAAGCTTTCTTT. This codes for CSAQRGRDTEAFF.

This clone was counted a single time. This chain uses TRBV11-2 with TRBJ2-1; TRBD1 agrees at 9 bases. The CDR3 is 15 residues long. Losses at the gene ends were 3 bases for V and 6 bases for J; bases not matched to a gene: 6. From germline, CDR1 is SGHAT and CDR2 FQNNGV. CDR3 region: CASSLTGTGINEQFF. As DNA, the CDR3 is TGTGCCAGCAGCTTGACCGGGACAGGGATCAATGAGCAGTTCTTC.

The chain employs TRBV5-4 and TRBJ2-1; 9 nucleotides agree with TRBD2. The V segment lost 0 bases and the J segment 8 bases; nucleotides outside the gene matches: 6. The CDR3 has 15 amino acids. Germline loops: CDR1 SGHNT, CDR2 YYREEE (reference sequence). CDR3 coding DNA: TGTGCCAGCAGCTTGGAGCGGGAGGAATGGGATGAGCAGTTCTTC. This codes for CASSLEREEWDEQFF.

The V call is TRBV5-4, the J call TRBJ2-5; 9 bases fit TRBD1. With 4 bases clipped from V and 5 bases from J, the junction kept 12 bases outside the gene matches. The germline CDR1 and CDR2 sequences are SGHNT and YYREEE (reference sequence). This CDR3 comprises 16 residues. CDR3 sequence: CASSLSSDRGGETQYF. Here the CDR3 DNA reads TGTGCCAGCAGCCTTTCCTCGGACAGGGGCGGGGAGACCCAGTACTTC. The full variable domain, with the rest looked up from reference TRBV5-4 and TRBJ2-5, is ETGVTQSPTHLIKTRGQQVTLRCSSQSGHNTVSWYQQALGQGPQFIFQYYREEENGRGNFPPRFSGLQFPNYSSELNVNALELDDSALYLCASSLSSDRGGETQYFGPGTRLLVL.